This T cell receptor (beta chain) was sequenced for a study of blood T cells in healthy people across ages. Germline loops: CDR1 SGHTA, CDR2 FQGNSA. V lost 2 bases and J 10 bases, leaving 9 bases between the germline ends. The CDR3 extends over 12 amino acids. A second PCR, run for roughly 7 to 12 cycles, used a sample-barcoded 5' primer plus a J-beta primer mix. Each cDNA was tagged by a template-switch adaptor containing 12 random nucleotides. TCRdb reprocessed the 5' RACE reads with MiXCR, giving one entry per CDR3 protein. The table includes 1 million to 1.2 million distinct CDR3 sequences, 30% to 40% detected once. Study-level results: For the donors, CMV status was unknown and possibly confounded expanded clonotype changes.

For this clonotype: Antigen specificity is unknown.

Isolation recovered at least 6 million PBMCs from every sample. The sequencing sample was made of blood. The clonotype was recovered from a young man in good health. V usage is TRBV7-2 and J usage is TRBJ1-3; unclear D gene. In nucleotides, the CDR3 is TGTGCCAGCAGCTTAACCCCGGGGACCATATATTTT. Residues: CASSLTPGTIYF.